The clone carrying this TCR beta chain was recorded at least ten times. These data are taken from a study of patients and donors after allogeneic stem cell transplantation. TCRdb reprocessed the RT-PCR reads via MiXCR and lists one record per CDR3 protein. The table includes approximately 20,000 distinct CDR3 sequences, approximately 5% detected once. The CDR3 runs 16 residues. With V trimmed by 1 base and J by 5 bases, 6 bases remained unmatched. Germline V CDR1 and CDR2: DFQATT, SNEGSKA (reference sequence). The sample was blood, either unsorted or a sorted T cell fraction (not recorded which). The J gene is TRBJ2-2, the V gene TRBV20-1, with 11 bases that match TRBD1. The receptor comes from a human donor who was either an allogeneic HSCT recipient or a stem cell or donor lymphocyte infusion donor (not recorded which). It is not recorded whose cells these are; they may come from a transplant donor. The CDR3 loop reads CSARARTGGSTGELFF. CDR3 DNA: TGCAGTGCTAGAGCGAGGACAGGGGGCAGTACCGGGGAGCTGTTTTTT.